This T cell receptor beta chain is drawn from a study of cytomegalovirus exposure and HLA in healthy donors. Regarding this clone: What it binds is not known.

Produced via immunoSEQ multiplex PCR; TCRdb's table is partial and in-frame only. The sample contains some 130,000 clones, just under 85% of which appear only once. CDR1 and CDR2 from the germline V gene are SGHRS and YFSETQ. The trim removed 1 base at V and 6 bases at J, leaving 5 bases unmatched. The CDR3 consists of 16 residues. Study results and caveats: It was reported that the classifier diagnosed cytomegalovirus status with high specificity and sensitivity in both the original and validation cohorts.

The J gene is TRBJ2-1, the V gene TRBV5-1, with 12 bases aligning to TRBD2. Sequencing was done on a sample of PBMCs. This TCR came from a man aged 25 to 40 in good health and CMV-seropositive. Here the CDR3 DNA reads TGCGCCAGCAGCTTGTTCCTAGCGGGAGGGCCCAATGAGCAGTTCTTC. It specifies CASSLFLAGGPNEQFF.